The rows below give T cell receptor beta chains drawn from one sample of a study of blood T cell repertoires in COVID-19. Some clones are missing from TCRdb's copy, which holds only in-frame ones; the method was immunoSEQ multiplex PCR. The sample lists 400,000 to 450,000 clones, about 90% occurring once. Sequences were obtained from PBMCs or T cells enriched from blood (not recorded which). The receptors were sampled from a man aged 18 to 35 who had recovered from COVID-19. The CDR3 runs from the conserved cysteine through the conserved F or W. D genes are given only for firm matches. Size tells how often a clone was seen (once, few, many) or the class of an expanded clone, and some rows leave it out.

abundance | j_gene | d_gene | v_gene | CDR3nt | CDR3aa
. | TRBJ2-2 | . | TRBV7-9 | TGTGCCAGCAGCTTTAATCTGGGGACTTTGAACACCGGGGAGCTGTTTTTT | CASSFNLGTLNTGELFF
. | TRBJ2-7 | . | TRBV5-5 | TGTGCCAGCCTACAGGGCTACGAGCAGTACTTC | CASLQGYEQYF
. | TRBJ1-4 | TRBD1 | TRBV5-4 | TGTGCCAGCAGCCCGCGGGGGACAGGGGATGAAAAACTGTTTTTT | CASSPRGTGDEKLFF
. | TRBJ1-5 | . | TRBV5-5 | TGTGCCAGCAGCTTGAGCGCGGATAGCAATCAGCCCCAGCATTTT | CASSLSADSNQPQHF
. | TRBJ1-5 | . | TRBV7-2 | TGTGCCAGCAGCTTAGTAGTTTTTAGCAATCAGCCCCAGCATTTT | CASSLVVFSNQPQHF
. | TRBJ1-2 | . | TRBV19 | TGTGCCAGTAGTATCAGGGAGGGATTAGTTCCACAGGCATTCTATGGCTACACCTTC | CASSIREGLVPQAFYGYTF
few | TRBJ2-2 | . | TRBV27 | TGTGCCAGCAGTCATATACGACTAGACACCGGGGAGCTGTTTTTT | CASSHIRLDTGELFF
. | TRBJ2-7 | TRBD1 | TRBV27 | TGTGCCAGCAGCACTGGACAGGGGTGGTACGAGCAGTACTTC | CASSTGQGWYEQYF
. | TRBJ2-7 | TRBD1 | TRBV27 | TGTGCCAGCAGCCGGAAACAGGGGGCGCCGGACGAGCAGTACTTC | CASSRKQGAPDEQYF
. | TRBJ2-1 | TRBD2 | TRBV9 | TGTGCCAGCAGCGTAGTGATAGCGGGGAAGAATGAGCAGTTCTTC | CASSVVIAGKNEQFF
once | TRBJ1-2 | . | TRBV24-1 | TGTGCCACCGTAGAGAGCGAAAAATACGGCTACACCTTC | CATVESEKYGYTF
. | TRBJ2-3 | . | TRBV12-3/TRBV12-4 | TGTGCCATCACTCTGCGAGATACGCAGTATTTT | CAITLRDTQYF
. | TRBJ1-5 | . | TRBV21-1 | TGTGCCAGCAGCACCGGGGGGGACAATCAGCCCCAGCATTTT | CASSTGGDNQPQHF
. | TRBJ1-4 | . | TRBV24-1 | TGTGCCACCAGTGATTTCGCGGGAGATGCAACTAATGAAAAACTGTTTTTT | CATSDFAGDATNEKLFF
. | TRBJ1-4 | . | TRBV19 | TGTGCCAGTCGGATTGGGTCGGGGGGTGGAAACGAAAAACTGTTTTTT | CASRIGSGGGNEKLFF
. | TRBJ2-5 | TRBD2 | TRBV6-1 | TGTGCCAGCAGTGTTGGTTTACTAGCGGGAGTCGGAGAAGAGACCCAGTACTTC | CASSVGLLAGVGEETQYF
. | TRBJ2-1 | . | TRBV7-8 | TGTGCCAGCAGCTCACCCTCCGGACTAGTTGAGGGGGGGCAGTTCTTC | CASSSPSGLVEGGQFF
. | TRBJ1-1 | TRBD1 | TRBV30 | TGTGCCTGGATTCCCGGGACAGCGAACACTGAAGCTTTCTTT | CAWIPGTANTEAFF
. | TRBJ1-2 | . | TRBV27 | TGTGCCAGCAGTCCGAACAGGTGGGGACTCTATGGCTACACCTTC | CASSPNRWGLYGYTF
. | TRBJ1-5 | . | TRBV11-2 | TGTGCCAGCAGCTTAGACGGAAAGGGAGCGGCTCAGCCCCAGCATTTT | CASSLDGKGAAQPQHF
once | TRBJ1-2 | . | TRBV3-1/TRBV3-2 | TGTGCCAGCAGCCAACAAGGGTCGAGAGGGGGAAACTTC | CASSQQGSRGGNF
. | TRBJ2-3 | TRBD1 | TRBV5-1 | TGCGCCAGCAGCTTGGAAGTTAAGAACAGGGGGACAGATACGCAGTATTTT | CASSLEVKNRGTDTQYF
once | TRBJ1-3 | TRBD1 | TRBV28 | TGTGCCACTCGAATGAGACAGGGGATAGGAGGAAACACCATATATTTT | CATRMRQGIGGNTIYF
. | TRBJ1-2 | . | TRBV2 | TGTGCCAACCCCCAGGCCGCGAATGATGGCTACACCTTC | CANPQAANDGYTF
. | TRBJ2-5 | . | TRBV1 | TGCACCAGCAGCCAAGTGACTAGCGGGTCTAGACAAGAGACCCAGTACTTC | CTSSQVTSGSRQETQYF
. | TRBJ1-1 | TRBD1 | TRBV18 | TGTGCCAGCTCACCGGAACGACAGGGCAGGGGTCTCACTGAAGCTTTCTTT | CASSPERQGRGLTEAFF
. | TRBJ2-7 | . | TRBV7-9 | TGTGCCAGCAGCTTAGGGGCCCCTAACGAGCAGTACTTC | CASSLGAPNEQYF
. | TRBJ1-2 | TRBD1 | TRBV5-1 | TGCGCCAGCAGCTTCAACTCTCTAGGACAGGGGTATGGCTACACCTTC | CASSFNSLGQGYGYTF
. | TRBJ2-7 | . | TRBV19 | TGTGCCAGTAGTGGAAGGGGCGCCGCCTACGAGCAGTACTTC | CASSGRGAAYEQYF
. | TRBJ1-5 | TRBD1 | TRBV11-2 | TGTGCCAGCAGCCCCCAGACAGGGTGGAGGCAGCCCCAGCATTTT | CASSPQTGWRQPQHF
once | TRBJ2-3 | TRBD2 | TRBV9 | TGTGCCAGCAGCGTCACTAGCGGGAGGGCCGGAGATACGCAGTATTTT | CASSVTSGRAGDTQYF
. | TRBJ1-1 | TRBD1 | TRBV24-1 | TGTGCCACCAGGGCCTCAGGGGGCAAGGGGAACACTGAAGCTTTCTTT | CATRASGGKGNTEAFF
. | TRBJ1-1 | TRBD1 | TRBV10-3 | TGTGCCATCAGGAATACAGGGGACAACACTGAAGCTTTCTTT | CAIRNTGDNTEAFF
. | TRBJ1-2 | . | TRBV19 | TGTGCCAGTAGTATCCCCGGAGGGTCGTTTGATGGCTACACCTTC | CASSIPGGSFDGYTF
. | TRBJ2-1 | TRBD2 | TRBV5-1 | TGCGCCAGCAGCTTGGCCACGGGGGGGCCCAGAAATGAGCAGTTCTTC | CASSLATGGPRNEQFF
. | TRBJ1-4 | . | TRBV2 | TGTGCCAGCAGACGCGGGAATGAAAAACTGTTTTTT | CASRRGNEKLFF
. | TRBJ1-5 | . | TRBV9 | TGTGCCAGCAGCGCCTTGGCGACAAACCAGCCCCAGCATTTT | CASSALATNQPQHF
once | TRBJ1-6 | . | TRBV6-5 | TGTGCCAGCAGTTACCACAACCCAGGGCCTGGATCACCCCTCCACTTT | CASSYHNPGPGSPLHF
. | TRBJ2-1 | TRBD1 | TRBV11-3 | TGTGCCAGCAGCATAAGACAGGGCCAGAACAATGAGCAGTTCTTC | CASSIRQGQNNEQFF
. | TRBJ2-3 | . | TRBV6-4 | TGTGCCAGCAGTGAACAGGGACAAGGCACAGATACGCAGTATTTT | CASSEQGQGTDTQYF
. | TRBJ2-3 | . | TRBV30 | TGTGCCTGGAGTGTTGGGGGGGCTAGCACAGATACGCAGTATTTT | CAWSVGGASTDTQYF
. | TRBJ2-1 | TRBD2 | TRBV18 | TGTGCCAGCTCACCTTTAGCGGGAGGGTACAATGAGCAGTTCTTC | CASSPLAGGYNEQFF
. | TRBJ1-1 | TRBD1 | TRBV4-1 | TGCGCCAGCAGCCTAAAGGGGGCGCAGACTGAAGCTTTCTTT | CASSLKGAQTEAFF
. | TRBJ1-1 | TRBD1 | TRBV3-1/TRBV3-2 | TGTGCCAGCAGCCAAGAGACCGGGACAGGGAACACTGAAGCTTTCTTT | CASSQETGTGNTEAFF
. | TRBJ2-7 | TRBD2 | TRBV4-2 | TGTGCCAGCAGCCTGGCTAGCGGGCTCTCTGCCTACGAGCAGTACTTC | CASSLASGLSAYEQYF
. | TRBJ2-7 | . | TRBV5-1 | TGCGCCAGCAGCGCGGGACAGTACTCCTACGAGCAGTACTTC | CASSAGQYSYEQYF
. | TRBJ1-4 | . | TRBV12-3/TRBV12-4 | TGTGCCAGCAGCCTCCAGGGGTTGAAAAAACTGTTTTTT | CASSLQGLKKLFF
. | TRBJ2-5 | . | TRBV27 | TGTGCCAGCAGTATCAGGGTTGGGGAGACCCAGTACTTC | CASSIRVGETQYF